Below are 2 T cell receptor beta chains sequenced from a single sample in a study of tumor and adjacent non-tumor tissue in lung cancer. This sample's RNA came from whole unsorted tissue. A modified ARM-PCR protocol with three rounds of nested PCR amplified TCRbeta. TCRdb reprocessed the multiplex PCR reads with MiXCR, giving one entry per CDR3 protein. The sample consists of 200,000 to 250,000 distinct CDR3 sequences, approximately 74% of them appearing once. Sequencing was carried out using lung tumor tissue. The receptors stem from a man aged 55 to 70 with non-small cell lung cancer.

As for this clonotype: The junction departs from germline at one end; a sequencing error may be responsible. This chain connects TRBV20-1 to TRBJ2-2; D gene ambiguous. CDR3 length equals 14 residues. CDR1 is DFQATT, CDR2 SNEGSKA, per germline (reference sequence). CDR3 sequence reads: CSAAPLANTRELFF. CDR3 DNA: TGCAGTGCTGCCCCCCTTGCGAACACCAGGGAGCTGTTTTTT.

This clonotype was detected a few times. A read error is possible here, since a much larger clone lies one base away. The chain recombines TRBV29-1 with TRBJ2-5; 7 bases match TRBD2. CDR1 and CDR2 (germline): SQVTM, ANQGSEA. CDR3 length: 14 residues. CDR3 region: CNISTSVRQETQYF. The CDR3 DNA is TGCAACATTTCCACTAGCGTTCGCCAAGAGACCCAGTACTTC.